The 23 T cell receptor beta chains below were found in one sample sequenced in a study of T cells in Graves' hyperthyroidism and ophthalmopathy. RNA transcripts gave rise to amplified TCR beta CDR3 regions. The study used the HTBI primer set for a first-round RT-PCR of the TCR CDR3. TCRdb passed the multiplex PCR reads through MiXCR, listing each CDR3 protein once. The table records some 530,000 distinct CDR3 sequences, roughly 23% of them present only once. The sequenced material came from blood. All receptors derive from a woman between 70 and 85 years old with Graves' ophthalmopathy.

The CDR3 reads CASIPSRALGKQYF. In DNA, the CDR3 is TGTGCCAGCATCCCCAGTCGTGCTCTCGGGAAGCAGTACTTC. The chain is built from TRBV6-1 and TRBJ2-7, with D maybe TRBD2 (5 bases). This CDR3 has 14 residues. V was cut by 7 bases and J by 8 bases, with 21 bases left in between. Germline V gene lookup returns CDR1 MNHNS and CDR2 SASEGT.

The CDR3 sequence is CASSDPRGSSPRNEQFF. For the CDR3, the DNA is TGCGCCAGCAGTGACCCGAGAGGGAGCTCCCCTCGGAATGAGCAGTTCTTC. The V gene is TRBV10-2, the J gene TRBJ2-1; D possibly corresponds to TRBD2 (5 bases). Trimming shortened V by 3 bases and J by 7 bases, and 22 bases separated the two germline ends. The CDR3 has 17 amino acids. Looked up from germline, CDR1 is WSHSY and CDR2 is SAAADI.

This chain joins TRBV19 and TRBJ1-2; TRBD1 matches 8 bases. The CDR3 extends over 15 amino acids. V was clipped by 5 bases and J by 1 base; unmatched bases: 6. The V gene's germline CDR1 is LNHDA and CDR2 SQIVND (reference sequence). The CDR3 bases are TGTGCCAGTAGTCTCCGGACAGGGATTAACTATGGCTACACCTTC. This sequence encodes CASSLRTGINYGYTF.

This clonotype was seen a few times. The chain combines TRBV30 with TRBJ2-3; 8 bases align to TRBD2. After removal of 2 bases from V and 1 base from J, the junction contained 8 bases not matched to a gene. Germline V lookup: CDR1 GTSNPN, CDR2 SVGIG (reference sequence). This CDR3 has 16 residues. CDR3: CAWSRGGSSRTDTQYF. The CDR3 DNA is TGTGCCTGGAGTCGGGGGGGATCATCTCGCACAGATACGCAGTATTTT.

This clonotype was recorded only once. The chain links TRBV5-1 to TRBJ2-3; D uncertain. The CDR3 has 14 amino acids. The germline V gene encodes CDR1 SGHRS and CDR2 YFSETQ. V lost 4 bases to trimming and J lost 2 bases, with 11 bases between them. CDR3 protein: CASSRASDTDTQYF. CDR3 DNA: TGCGCCAGCAGCCGGGCCTCAGACACAGATACGCAGTATTTT. Full variable domain (missing parts from reference TRBV5-1 and TRBJ2-3): KAGVTQTPRYLIKTRGQQVTLSCSPISGHRSVSWYQQTPGQGLQFLFEYFSETQRNKGNFPGRFSGRQFSNSRSEMNVSTLELGDSALYLCASSRASDTDTQYFGPGTRLTVL.

This clonotype has just a few counts. The chain links TRBV5-1 to TRBJ2-1; unclear D gene. The CDR3 sequence is 15 residues long. Looked up from germline, CDR1 is SGHRS and CDR2 is YFSETQ. V lost 6 bases to trimming and J lost 3 bases, with 16 bases between them. The CDR3 loop is CASNLGKGSYNEQFF. For the CDR3, the DNA is TGCGCCAGCAACCTGGGAAAGGGTAGCTACAATGAGCAGTTCTTC. Variable domain in full (rest from reference TRBV5-1 and TRBJ2-1): KAGVTQTPRYLIKTRGQQVTLSCSPISGHRSVSWYQQTPGQGLQFLFEYFSETQRNKGNFPGRFSGRQFSNSRSEMNVSTLELGDSALYLCASNLGKGSYNEQFFGPGTRLTVL.

This clonotype was recorded many times. The chain links TRBV7-2 to TRBJ1-4; D not certain. CDR1 and CDR2 (germline): SGHTA, FQGNSA. This CDR3 comprises 12 residues. V shed 4 bases and J shed 8 bases, with 8 bases lying between them. CDR3 in amino acids: CASSWGSEKLFF. CDR3 DNA sequence: TGTGCCAGCAGCTGGGGTTCGGAAAAACTGTTTTTT.

This clonotype was detected many times. The genes are TRBV6-1 and TRBJ2-3, with TRBD2 identical over 8 bases. The germline V gene has CDR1 MNHNS and CDR2 SASEGT. J was trimmed by 4 bases and V by 2 bases; bases with no gene match: 8. The CDR3 runs to 16 residues. CDR3: CASSERAGVSPDTQYF. CDR3 DNA sequence: TGTGCCAGCAGTGAAAGAGCGGGAGTCAGCCCAGATACGCAGTATTTT.

This clonotype was seen more than once but under ten times. The chain uses TRBV5-1 and TRBJ2-5; tentatively, D is TRBD2 (6 bases). Trimming shortened V by 3 bases and J by 5 bases, and 14 bases separated the two germline ends. The CDR3 extends over 14 amino acids. The germline CDR1 and CDR2 sequences are SGHRS and YFSETQ. The CDR3 sequence: CASSSPTGVETQYF. The CDR3 DNA reads as TGCGCCAGCAGCTCCCCGACGGGGGTTGAGACCCAGTACTTC.

Many counts were recorded for this clonotype. CDR3 sequence: CASSSSGTSPSGEQFF. The CDR3 bases are TGTGCCAGCAGCTCCTCAGGGACTAGTCCCTCTGGGGAGCAGTTCTTC. V and J are TRBV7-2 and TRBJ2-1, with 8 bases fitting TRBD2. Germline values: CDR1 SGHTA, CDR2 FQGNSA. CDR3 length: 16 residues. V gave up 4 bases and J gave up 10 bases; unmatched junction bases: 15.

A few counts support this clonotype. The J gene is TRBJ2-7, the V gene TRBV6-1; D perhaps matches TRBD1 (5 bases). Germline CDR1 is MNHNS and CDR2 is SASEGT. V lost 4 bases to trimming and J lost 4 bases, with 11 bases between them. There are 13 residues in the CDR3. The CDR3 DNA follows: TGTGCCAGCAGTGCTGGCAGGGCTTACGAGCAGTACTTC. Its translation: CASSAGRAYEQYF.

Many counts were recorded for this clonotype. The chain is built from TRBV3-1 and TRBJ1-2, with D possibly being TRBD1 (6 bases). V was pared by 1 base and J by 4 bases, with 13 bases between. The germline V gene has CDR1 LGHDT and CDR2 YNNKEL (reference sequence). This CDR3 region has 15 residues. For the CDR3, the DNA is TGTGCCAGCAGCCAAGGCCAACAGGGTGCCTATGGCTACACCTTC. Amino acid sequence: CASSQGQQGAYGYTF.

CDR3 nucleotide sequence: TGTGCCTGGAGGTACACAGATACGCAGTATTTT. This translates into CAWRYTDTQYF. The chain recombines TRBV30 with TRBJ2-3; D call uncertain. Germline V CDR1 and CDR2: GTSNPN, SVGIG (reference sequence). Trimming removed 3 bases at V and 2 bases at J, with 3 bases between. This CDR3 is 11 amino acids long.

This clonotype was counted many times. One junction end does not reproduce the germline sequence, and a read error may be involved. The chain joins TRBV5-1 to TRBJ1-2, with TRBD1 matching over 9 bases. CDR3 size: 14 residues. The germline gives CDR1 SGHRS, CDR2 YFSETQ. CDR3 protein: CASSLDRGAYGYTF. For the CDR3, the DNA is TGTGCCAGCAGTTTAGACAGGGGGGCCTATGGCTACACCTTC. Full variable domain (rest looked up from reference TRBV5-1 and TRBJ1-2): KAGVTQTPRYLIKTRGQQVTLSCSPISGHRSVSWYQQTPGQGLQFLFEYFSETQRNKGNFPGRFSGRQFSNSRSEMNVSTLELGDSALYLCASSLDRGAYGYTFGSGTRLTVV.

This clonotype was counted a few times. V is TRBV5-1 and J is TRBJ1-1; perhaps TRBD1 as D (6 bases). Per germline, CDR1 SGHRS and CDR2 YFSETQ. Deletions cut 4 bases from V and 3 bases from J, with 16 bases between. The CDR3 sequence is 15 residues long. For the CDR3, the DNA is TGCGCCAGCAGCCCCGGAGGGGGTCAGGACACTGAAGCTTTCTTT. Its translation is CASSPGGGQDTEAFF.

This clonotype came up many times. The chain has TRBV7-2 and TRBJ1-2; TRBD1 agrees at 10 bases. From germline, CDR1 is SGHTA and CDR2 FQGNSA. With V trimmed by 6 bases and J by 3 bases, 7 bases remained unmatched. CDR3 length: 15 amino acids. CDR3 bases: TGTGCCAGCAGAACGACAGGGGGCATGGACTATGGCTACACCTTC. The encoded protein is CASRTTGGMDYGYTF. The whole variable domain, remainder taken from reference TRBV7-2 and TRBJ1-2, is GAGVSQSPSNKVTEKGKDVELRCDPISGHTALYWYRQSLGQGLEFLIYFQGNSAPDKSGLPSDRFSAERTGGSVSTLTIQRTQQEDSAVYLCASRTTGGMDYGYTFGSGTRLTVV.

This clonotype was detected a few times. This chain uses TRBV5-1 with TRBJ1-1; D is uncertain. The CDR3 is 15 amino acids. CDR1 SGHRS and CDR2 YFSETQ come from the germline V gene. With 4 bases removed from V and 4 bases from J, the gap between germline ends came to 17 bases. As DNA, the CDR3 is TGCGCCAGCAGCCCAAACTCTGGTGTGCTCACTGAAGCTTTCTTT. This encodes CASSPNSGVLTEAFF.

This clonotype occurred many times. The rearrangement joins TRBV30 to TRBJ1-1, with D perhaps TRBD1 (5 bases). The CDR3 is made up of 12 amino acids. Germline CDR1 and CDR2: GTSNPN and SVGIG (reference sequence). Trimming shortened V by 4 bases and J by 4 bases, and 10 bases separated the two germline ends. The CDR3 DNA sequence: TGTGCCTGGATGCCAGGGACCACTGAAGCTTTCTTT. Protein product: CAWMPGTTEAFF.

The chain has TRBV19 and TRBJ1-2, with no clear D. In germline, CDR1 is LNHDA, CDR2 SQIVND (reference sequence). V was shortened by 5 bases and J by 8 bases, with 12 bases between the two germline ends. The CDR3 runs to 12 residues. DNA of the CDR3: TGTGCCAGTAGTTCGGACGTGCGGGGCTACACCTTC. This codes for CASSSDVRGYTF. The variable domain in full, with the rest retrieved from reference TRBV19 and TRBJ1-2, is DGGITQSPKYLFRKEGQNVTLSCEQNLNHDAMYWYRQDPGQGLRLIYYSQIVNDFQKGDIAEGYSVSREKKESFPLTVTSAQKNPTAFYLCASSSDVRGYTFGSGTRLTVV.

The V and J genes are TRBV7-9 and TRBJ2-7, with no clear D. The CDR3 extends over 14 amino acids. Germline-derived CDR1 and CDR2 are SEHNR and FQNEAQ (reference sequence). The V and J ends lost 5 bases and 0 bases respectively, with 11 bases between them. The CDR3 sequence is CASSPASSSYEQYF. The CDR3 bases are TGTGCCAGCAGCCCTGCTTCGAGCTCCTACGAGCAGTACTTC.

The chain uses TRBV20-1 and TRBJ2-1; 16 nucleotides agree with TRBD2. V lost 3 bases and J lost 4; bases outside the gene matches: 3. Germline CDR1 DFQATT, CDR2 SNEGSKA (reference sequence). The CDR3 covers 16 residues. This chain's CDR3 is CSARGTSGRDYNEQFF. DNA for the CDR3: TGCAGTGCTAGGGGGACTAGCGGGAGGGATTACAATGAGCAGTTCTTC.

This clonotype was found a few times. The rearrangement links TRBV6-5 to TRBJ2-3; D perhaps matches TRBD2 (5 bases). There are 11 residues in the CDR3. Deletions cut 2 bases from V and 11 bases from J, with 8 bases between. Germline values: CDR1 MNHEY, CDR2 SVGAGI. CDR3 nucleotides: TGTGCCAGCAGTTACCTGGAGGTGCAGTATTTT. Amino acid sequence: CASSYLEVQYF.

The V gene is TRBV10-3, the J gene TRBJ1-2; D unresolved. Per germline, CDR1 ENHRY and CDR2 SYGVKD. The CDR3 contains 16 residues. Trimming shortened V by 0 bases and J by 5 bases, and 16 bases separated the two germline ends. As DNA, the CDR3 is TGTGCCATCAGTGAGTCGTTGGCGGTGGAGATATATGGCTACACCTTC. Its protein is CAISESLAVEIYGYTF.